Each of the 9 T cell receptor beta chains below was sequenced from the same sample in a study of blood T cell repertoires in COVID-19. Sequencing used immunoSEQ multiplex PCR; TCRdb keeps in-frame clones, though not all of them. The table includes almost 200,000 clones, about 86% detected once. Sequenced sample: peripheral blood. Receptors were obtained from a woman aged 70-85 years with acute or convalescent COVID-19.

The rearrangement links TRBV9 to TRBJ2-1, with 9 bases aligning to TRBD2. Losses at the gene ends were 0 bases for V and 6 bases for J; bases not matched to a gene: 4. The CDR3 totals 15 residues. The germline CDR1 and CDR2 sequences are SGDLS and YYNGEE. CDR3 amino acids: CASSVASGTLNEQFF. For the CDR3, the DNA is TGTGCCAGCAGCGTAGCTAGCGGGACCCTCAATGAGCAGTTCTTC.

The V gene is TRBV7-9, the J gene TRBJ2-3; possibly TRBD2 for D (5 bases). Germline assignment: CDR1 SEHNR and CDR2 FQNEAQ (reference sequence). The V end lost 5 bases, the J end lost 4 bases, and 13 bases lay between the germline ends. The CDR3 loop spans 14 amino acids. The CDR3 loop reads CASSAPEGPDTQYF. DNA for the CDR3: TGTGCCAGCAGCGCACCAGAGGGCCCAGATACGCAGTATTTT.

The chain uses TRBV7-8 and TRBJ2-3; 8 nucleotides line up with TRBD1. Trimming at V came to 5 bases and at J to 3 bases, leaving 7 bases not matched to a gene. Germline loops: CDR1 SGHVS, CDR2 FQNEAQ. This CDR3 spans 15 amino acids. DNA of the CDR3: TGTGCCAGCAGCCCCTGGACAGGGAAGACAGATACGCAGTATTTT. Protein sequence: CASSPWTGKTDTQYF.

In its sample, this clone was seen a few times. The gene calls are TRBV6-5 and TRBJ1-2; possibly TRBD1 for D (5 bases). Germline lookup yields CDR1 MNHEY and CDR2 SVGAGI. V dropped 0 bases and J dropped 4 bases, with 12 bases sitting between them. The CDR3 runs to 15 residues. CDR3 coding DNA: TGTGCCAGCAGTTACTCGAGTGGGGGGGGCTATGGCTACACCTTC. It encodes CASSYSSGGGYGYTF.

V is TRBV7-2 and J is TRBJ1-1, with 7 bases identical to TRBD1. The V segment lost 3 bases and the J segment 2 bases; nucleotides outside the gene matches: 3. In germline, CDR1 is SGHTA, CDR2 FQGNSA. This CDR3 has 14 amino acids. CDR3 nucleotides: TGTGCCAGCAGCTTCCGGGACAGAAACACTGAAGCTTTCTTT. This translates into CASSFRDRNTEAFF.

This clone was recorded only once. This chain joins TRBV19 and TRBJ1-2; D perhaps matches TRBD1 (6 bases). Germline assignment: CDR1 LNHDA and CDR2 SQIVND (reference sequence). V was pared by 4 bases and J by 8 bases, with 17 bases between. The CDR3 has 14 amino acids. This CDR3 is CASSRGQLTGGYTF. In nucleotides, the CDR3 is TGTGCCAGTAGTAGGGGACAACTTACGGGAGGCTACACCTTC.

The gene calls are TRBV2 and TRBJ2-3, with unresolved D. Trimming took 6 bases from V and 0 from J, leaving 13 bases between them. CDR1 SNHLY and CDR2 FYNNEI come from the germline V gene. This CDR3 contains 15 residues. Here the CDR3 reads CASSLSWASTDTQYF. In DNA, the CDR3 is TGTGCCAGCAGCCTCTCCTGGGCTAGCACAGATACGCAGTATTTT.

The DNA of the CDR3 is TGTGCCAGCAGCTTGGGACAGGCCTACAATGAGCAGTTCTTC. Translation: CASSLGQAYNEQFF. The chain joins TRBV7-8 to TRBJ2-1; 8 positions match TRBD1. Germline V CDR1 and CDR2: SGHVS, FQNEAQ. With 3 bases clipped from V and 2 bases from J, the junction kept 0 bases outside the gene matches. The CDR3 length is 14 residues.

This chain connects TRBV5-1 to TRBJ2-1; 13 nucleotides line up with TRBD2. Looked up from germline, CDR1 is SGHRS and CDR2 is YFSETQ. CDR3 length: 16 residues. V lost 0 bases, J lost 6 bases, and 3 bases stayed unmatched. CDR3: CASSLETSGGANEQFF. The CDR3 coding sequence is TGCGCCAGCAGCTTGGAAACTAGCGGGGGGGCCAATGAGCAGTTCTTC.